The 8 T cell receptor beta chains in this list originate from one sample, sequenced in a study of T cell repertoires in cytomegalovirus infection. From the reads, TCRdb called clonotypes with MiXCR, one entry per CDR3 protein. The sample lists 150,000 to 200,000 distinct CDR3 sequences; 13% to 15% were seen once. Sequenced input: PBMCs. These receptors all come from a human donor in good health (CMV status not recorded). Some clones in this sample may be carry-over from other donors' samples.

This clonotype was seen a handful of times. The genes are TRBV29-1 and TRBJ1-1; D is perhaps TRBD1 (6 bases). The CDR3 is 12 residues long. V was clipped by 6 bases and J by 8 bases, with 16 bases between them. Germline CDR1 reads SQVTM; CDR2 reads ANQGSEA. CDR3 residues: CSVRQVSGEAFF. The CDR3 DNA follows: TGCAGCGTCCGACAGGTTTCGGGAGAAGCTTTCTTT.

This clonotype appeared many times. This chain connects TRBV10-3 to TRBJ1-3; D remains unclear. This CDR3 region has 14 residues. CDR1 ENHRY and CDR2 SYGVKD come from the germline V gene. V was pared by 5 bases and J by 4 bases, with 12 bases between. The CDR3 loop reads CAISRPDPGNTIYF. The CDR3 nucleotides read TGTGCCATCAGTAGACCGGATCCCGGAAACACCATATATTTT.

This clonotype occurred many times. The chain links TRBV28 to TRBJ1-1; D is ambiguous. The germline V gene has CDR1 MDHEN and CDR2 SYDVKM. There are 12 residues in the CDR3. V gave up 6 bases and J gave up 11 bases, with 16 bases separating them. The CDR3 DNA reads TGTGCCAGCAGGCGTCCGGTCTCCGAGGCTTTCTTT. This codes for CASRRPVSEAFF. The variable domain in full, with the rest retrieved from reference TRBV28 and TRBJ1-1, is DVKVTQSSRYLVKRTGEKVFLECVQDMDHENMFWYRQDPGLGLRLIYFSYDVKMKEKGDIPEGYSVSREKKERFSLILESASTNQTSMYLCASRRPVSEAFFGQGTRLTVV.

The chain has TRBV7-8 and TRBJ2-3; 10 bases match TRBD2. The ends lost 3 bases at V and 2 bases at J; junction bases unmatched: 5. CDR1 is SGHVS and CDR2 is FQNEAQ in the germline V gene. The CDR3 consists of 16 residues. DNA of the CDR3: TGTGCCAGCAGCTTTGAGCGGGAGGGCCTCACAGATACGCAGTATTTT. Amino acids: CASSFEREGLTDTQYF.

V and J are TRBV7-8 and TRBJ2-5; TRBD2 might be the D (6 bases). Germline loops: CDR1 SGHVS, CDR2 FQNEAQ. This CDR3 has 14 residues. V was shortened by 6 bases and J by 1 base, with 12 bases between the two germline ends. CDR3 sequence (DNA): TGTGCCAGCAGTCCCGGGAGTTTCCAAGAGACCCAGTACTTC. Translated: CASSPGSFQETQYF. The full variable domain, its missing parts supplied by reference TRBV7-8 and TRBJ2-5, is GAGVSQSPRYKVAKRGQDVALRCDPISGHVSLFWYQQALGQGPEFLTYFQNEAQLDKSGLPSDRFFAERPEGSVSTLKIQRTQQEDSAVYLCASSPGSFQETQYFGPGTRLLVL.

The sample holds one count of this clonotype. V gene TRBV19 combines with J gene TRBJ1-4; D remains ambiguous. CDR1 and CDR2 (germline): LNHDA, SQIVND (reference sequence). This CDR3 spans 13 amino acids. V lost 7 bases and J 10 bases, leaving 16 bases between the germline ends. DNA for the CDR3: TGTGCCAGTACCACCCAGTTGGTAGGAAAACTGTTTTTT. The encoded protein is CASTTQLVGKLFF.

This clonotype was counted ten times or more. The chain couples TRBV28 to TRBJ1-2; D is unresolved. V was pared by 5 bases and J by 7 bases, with 14 bases between. The CDR3 covers 13 residues. Germline CDR1 MDHEN, CDR2 SYDVKM. The CDR3 nucleotides are TGTGCCAGCAGTCTCGACACTAAGCGTGGCTACACCTTC. It is translated as CASSLDTKRGYTF.

In its sample, this clonotype was seen a few times. V usage is TRBV28 and J usage is TRBJ1-1; D gene unclear. The germline CDR1 and CDR2 sequences are MDHEN and SYDVKM. The ends were cut back, 4 bases at V and 1 base at J, with 13 bases in the middle. This CDR3 is built from 15 residues. CDR3 residues: CASSSPRAGNTEAFF. In DNA, the CDR3 is TGTGCCAGCAGTTCCCCCCGGGCTGGGAACACTGAAGCTTTCTTT.